Shown below are 22 T cell receptor beta chains from a single sample sequenced in a study of blood T cell repertoires in COVID-19. Generated by immunoSEQ multiplex PCR, the TCRdb table keeps only in-frame clones and is missing some. The sample has about 280,000 clones; 88% are singletons. Sample: peripheral blood. The source of these receptors is a woman under 40 with COVID-19, enrolled during active disease.

This rearrangement joins TRBV19 to TRBJ1-5, with D maybe TRBD1 (5 bases). The CDR3 extends over 15 amino acids. CDR1 and CDR2 (germline): LNHDA, SQIVND (reference sequence). V gave up 3 bases and J gave up 5 bases, with 14 bases separating them. CDR3: CASSMLTVTDQPQHF. Here the CDR3 DNA reads TGTGCCAGTAGTATGTTGACAGTGACTGATCAGCCCCAGCATTTT.

The V call is TRBV27, the J call TRBJ1-5; D remains ambiguous. CDR1 and CDR2 from the germline V gene are MNHEY and SMNVEV (reference sequence). This CDR3 has 10 residues. Trimming left V 5 bases short and J 10 bases short, with 6 bases between. The CDR3: CASSTIPQHF. The CDR3 nucleotides read TGTGCCAGCAGTACTATCCCCCAGCATTTT.

A note on this clone: One end of the junction varies from germline; a read error may be responsible. V gene TRBV30 combines with J gene TRBJ1-1; 12 bases match TRBD1. This CDR3 has 14 residues. Germline loops: CDR1 GTSNPN, CDR2 SVGIG (reference sequence). As DNA, the CDR3 is TGTGCCTGGAGCCACCCGGGACAGGGGGCCGGCAGAGTCTTT. Its protein product is CAWSHPGQGAGRVF.

The rearrangement joins TRBV30 to TRBJ2-2, with 9 positions matching TRBD2. The germline gives CDR1 GTSNPN, CDR2 SVGIG (reference sequence). CDR3 length equals 14 residues. The J segment lost 1 base and the V segment lost 8 bases, leaving 5 bases of the junction unmatched. CDR3: CARAREGNTGELFF. The CDR3, as DNA: TGTGCCCGGGCGCGGGAGGGGAACACCGGGGAGCTGTTTTTT.

The chain recombines TRBV4-1 with TRBJ2-1, with D possibly TRBD1 on 6 matching bases. From germline, CDR1 is MGHRA and CDR2 YSYEKL. The CDR3 spans 15 residues. Trimming pared 4 bases from V and 6 bases from J, leaving 16 bases between. CDR3 amino acids: CASSLRDRGGNEQFF. CDR3 bases: TGCGCCAGCAGCCTCCGGGACCGAGGGGGCAATGAGCAGTTCTTC.

The rearrangement joins TRBV25-1 to TRBJ1-1; unclear D gene. This CDR3 has 12 amino acids. Germline V lookup: CDR1 MGHDK, CDR2 SYGVNS. Trimming removed 5 bases from V and 11 bases from J, with 15 bases in between. In nucleotides, the CDR3 is TGTGCCAGCAGTCAACTGACGCGGCCGGCTTTCTTT. Translation: CASSQLTRPAFF. The full variable domain, rest sourced from reference TRBV25-1 and TRBJ1-1, is EADIYQTPRYLVIGTGKKITLECSQTMGHDKMYWYQQDPGMELHLIHYSYGVNSTEKGDLSSESTVSRIRTEHFPLTLESARPSHTSQYLCASSQLTRPAFFGQGTRLTVV.

The J gene is TRBJ1-4, the V gene TRBV7-8; possibly TRBD1 for D (6 bases). The CDR3 has 15 amino acids. Germline V gives CDR1 SGHVS, CDR2 FQNEAQ. Trimming removed 4 bases from V and 0 bases from J, with 9 bases in between. The CDR3 region has the DNA TGTGCCAGCAGCTATGGACAGTCAACTAATGAAAAACTGTTTTTT. Amino acids: CASSYGQSTNEKLFF.

The chain joins TRBV6-4 to TRBJ2-1, with 9 bases fitting TRBD1. Trimming at V came to 0 bases and at J to 9 bases, leaving 9 bases not matched to a gene. The CDR3 extends over 16 amino acids. Germline CDR1 and CDR2: MRHNA and SNTAGT. The CDR3 DNA is TGTGCCAGCAGTGACTCTTTGGGACAGGGAAACAGTGAGCAGTTCTTC. Its protein product is CASSDSLGQGNSEQFF.

The gene calls are TRBV2 and TRBJ1-1, with TRBD1 identical over 7 bases. The J segment lost 1 base and the V segment lost 2 bases, leaving 1 base of the junction unmatched. The CDR3 is 14 amino acids. CDR1 and CDR2 from the germline V gene are SNHLY and FYNNEI. CDR3 in amino acids: CASSEQGENTEAFF. As DNA, the CDR3 is TGTGCCAGCAGTGAACAGGGGGAGAACACTGAAGCTTTCTTT.

The J gene is TRBJ1-1, the V gene TRBV5-6; the D gene is possibly TRBD1 (5 bases). The V gene's germline CDR1 is SGHDT and CDR2 YYEEEE. This CDR3 is 14 amino acids long. Trimming pared 6 bases from V and 2 bases from J, leaving 14 bases between. The CDR3 loop reads CASTKTAKNTEAFF. The CDR3 DNA reads TGTGCCAGCACCAAGACAGCAAAAAACACTGAAGCTTTCTTT.

The chain joins TRBV27 to TRBJ2-5, with 11 positions matching TRBD1. The CDR3 sequence is 15 residues long. Germline V lookup: CDR1 MNHEY, CDR2 SMNVEV (reference sequence). The J segment lost 5 bases and the V segment lost 4 bases, leaving 6 bases of the junction unmatched. The CDR3 protein is CASSSLDRGLETQYF. In DNA, the CDR3 is TGTGCCAGCAGTTCCTTGGACAGGGGGCTGGAGACCCAGTACTTC.

This chain uses TRBV5-4 with TRBJ2-3, with D possibly matching TRBD1 (5 bases). The germline V gene encodes CDR1 SGHNT and CDR2 YYREEE (reference sequence). V was pared by 10 bases and J by 3 bases, with 6 bases between. This CDR3 has 10 residues. Here the CDR3 reads CAAGTDTQYF. DNA for the CDR3: TGTGCCGCAGGGACAGATACGCAGTATTTT.

In its sample, this clone was seen once. The V call is TRBV19, the J call TRBJ1-2, with a weak D call TRBD1 (5 bases). The germline gives CDR1 LNHDA, CDR2 SQIVND (reference sequence). Trimming took off 3 bases at V and 3 bases at J, with 14 bases between the two ends. The CDR3 runs 15 residues. The CDR3 DNA follows: TGTGCCAGTAGTATCGGATGGGGGGGTGACTATGGCTACACCTTC. Its translation is CASSIGWGGDYGYTF. The full variable domain, with the rest looked up from reference TRBV19 and TRBJ1-2, is DGGITQSPKYLFRKEGQNVTLSCEQNLNHDAMYWYRQDPGQGLRLIYYSQIVNDFQKGDIAEGYSVSREKKESFPLTVTSAQKNPTAFYLCASSIGWGGDYGYTFGSGTRLTVV.

The V and J genes are TRBV5-1 and TRBJ1-6; perhaps TRBD1 as D (5 bases). V was shortened by 4 bases and J by 7 bases, with 15 bases between the two germline ends. The germline CDR1 and CDR2 sequences are SGHRS and YFSETQ. The CDR3 has 15 amino acids. CDR3 nucleotides: TGCGCCAGCAGCCCATGGGGGGAGAACAATTCACCCCTCCACTTT. Translation gives CASSPWGENNSPLHF.

J is TRBJ1-6 and V is TRBV30, with TRBD1 matching over 11 bases. Germline V CDR1 and CDR2: GTSNPN, SVGIG (reference sequence). J gave up 9 bases and V 6 bases, and 7 bases lay outside the gene matches. The CDR3 consists of 14 residues. The CDR3 nucleotides are TGTGCCTGCTCGGACAGGGGGCCGATTTCACCCCTCCACTTT. Translation gives CACSDRGPISPLHF. The entire variable domain, with the rest obtained from reference TRBV30 and TRBJ1-6, is as follows: SQTIHQWPATLVQPVGSPLSLECTVEGTSNPNLYWYRQAAGRGLQLLFYSVGIGQISSEVPQNLSASRPQDRQFILSSKKLLLSDSGFYLCACSDRGPISPLHFGNGTRLTVT.

The chain couples TRBV28 to TRBJ2-7; 7 bases are a match to TRBD1. The J segment lost 5 bases and the V segment lost 4 bases, leaving 20 bases of the junction unmatched. The CDR3 totals 18 residues. Germline CDR1 and CDR2: MDHEN and SYDVKM. The CDR3 loop reads CASSSNRQGTFSSHEQYF. The CDR3 DNA reads as TGTGCCAGCAGTTCCAACCGACAGGGAACCTTTTCGAGCCACGAGCAGTACTTC.

This chain links TRBV30 with TRBJ2-3, with 12 bases fitting TRBD2. Germline trimming cut 4 bases from V and 4 bases from J; bases unmatched to any gene: 3. From germline, CDR1 is GTSNPN and CDR2 SVGIG (reference sequence). The CDR3 is 14 residues long. The CDR3 is CAWMTSGGADTQYF. In DNA, the CDR3 is TGTGCCTGGATGACTAGCGGGGGTGCAGATACGCAGTATTTT.

This clone showed up just once. This chain connects TRBV5-1 to TRBJ2-5; TRBD2 might be the D (5 bases). V lost 1 base and J 1 base, leaving 8 bases between the germline ends. Germline-derived CDR1 and CDR2 are SGHRS and YFSETQ. This CDR3 has 14 residues. The CDR3 loop reads CASSLSAGQETQYF. For the CDR3, the DNA is TGCGCCAGCAGCTTGTCGGCGGGCCAAGAGACCCAGTACTTC.

This clone was seen only once. The chain carries TRBV27 and TRBJ2-4; 9 bases match TRBD2. Germline loops: CDR1 MNHEY, CDR2 SMNVEV (reference sequence). The ends lost 3 bases at V and 13 bases at J; junction bases unmatched: 7. The CDR3 loop spans 13 amino acids. The CDR3 region has the DNA TGTGCCAGCAGTTTTTCGCGGGAGGGAAGCCAGTACTTC. Translated: CASSFSREGSQYF.

This chain connects TRBV28 to TRBJ1-1, with a weak D call TRBD1 (6 bases). The V gene's germline CDR1 is MDHEN and CDR2 SYDVKM. V gave up 1 base and J gave up 5 bases, with 11 bases separating them. This CDR3 is 14 amino acids long. CDR3 in amino acids: CASSLSGAVTEAFF. The CDR3 coding sequence is TGTGCCAGCAGTTTATCAGGGGCAGTTACTGAAGCTTTCTTT.

This clone turned up a few times. The V and J genes are TRBV2 and TRBJ1-5; 9 bases align to TRBD1. The CDR3 consists of 10 residues. The trim removed 6 bases at V and 14 bases at J, leaving 2 bases unmatched. Germline V CDR1 and CDR2: SNHLY, FYNNEI. CDR3 residues: CASRGQGEHF. The CDR3 region has the DNA TGTGCCAGCAGGGGACAGGGAGAGCATTTT.

This chain connects TRBV28 to TRBJ2-4; D possibly corresponds to TRBD1 (6 bases). V was cut by 9 bases and J by 5 bases, with 29 bases left in between. Germline CDR1 MDHEN, CDR2 SYDVKM. There are 18 residues in the CDR3. CDR3 residues: CASTRSVWAGKGENIQYF. The CDR3 DNA sequence: TGTGCCAGTACCCGCTCCGTCTGGGCAGGGAAGGGGGAAAACATTCAGTACTTC.